Below, 3 T cell receptor beta chains from the same sample are listed, as sequenced in a study of cytomegalovirus exposure and HLA in healthy donors. TCRdb keeps only in-frame clones here, not all; method: immunoSEQ multiplex PCR. Here the sample spans 150,000 to 250,000 clones, about 81% being singletons. Material: PBMCs. Receptor source: a woman in her twenties or thirties in good health and CMV-seronegative.

The chain recombines TRBV7-9 with TRBJ1-2, with 10 bases identical to TRBD1. The germline V gene has CDR1 SEHNR and CDR2 FQNEAQ (reference sequence). CDR3 length: 15 amino acids. The junction had 9 bases not matched to a gene; V was cut back by 4 bases and J by 7 bases. CDR3 loop: CASSYGTGQGIGYTF. In DNA form, the CDR3 reads TGTGCCAGCAGCTACGGAACGGGACAGGGGATTGGCTACACCTTC.

The chain recombines TRBV28 with TRBJ2-3; 8 nucleotides line up with TRBD2. Trimming cost V 5 bases and J 2 bases; bases outside gene matches: 6. This CDR3 comprises 15 residues. CDR1 and CDR2 from the germline V gene are MDHEN and SYDVKM. DNA of the CDR3: TGTGCCAGCAGTACGGTAGCGGGGTTCACAGATACGCAGTATTTT. Amino acid sequence: CASSTVAGFTDTQYF. Drawing the rest from reference TRBV28 and TRBJ2-3, the complete variable domain is DVKVTQSSRYLVKRTGEKVFLECVQDMDHENMFWYRQDPGLGLRLIYFSYDVKMKEKGDIPEGYSVSREKKERFSLILESASTNQTSMYLCASSTVAGFTDTQYFGPGTRLTVL.

The V call is TRBV5-1, the J call TRBJ2-5, with TRBD2 matching over 9 bases. The length of the CDR3 is 15 residues. The germline gives CDR1 SGHRS, CDR2 YFSETQ. V lost 0 bases, J lost 1 base, and 1 base stayed unmatched. The CDR3 DNA reads as TGCGCCAGCAGCTTGGGACTAGCGGCCCAAGAGACCCAGTACTTC. Its translation is CASSLGLAAQETQYF.